The rows below give T cell receptor beta chains drawn from one sample of a study of shared clonotypes between healthy human individuals. Using immunoSEQ multiplex PCR, the repertoire was profiled, and TCRdb retains in-frame clones only, with some absent. The data show 2 million to 2.5 million clones, just under 95% seen once. The sample consisted of naive CD4+ T cells from PBMCs. These TCRs come from a man aged 18 to 30 in good health. Some clones in this sample may be carry-over from other donors' samples. Each CDR3 is given with its conserved first and last residue. Fields, in order: V gene, J gene, D gene, clone size, CDR3 DNA, CDR3 protein. D genes are given only for firm matches. Size tells how often a clone was seen (once, few, many) or the class of an expanded clone, and some rows leave it out.

v_call: TRBV5-1
j_call: TRBJ2-7
d_call: TRBD2
clone_size: -
cdr3_nt: TGCGCCAGCAGCTCCGGGCCGGGCGGGAGCTCCTACGAGCAGTACTTC
cdr3_aa: CASSSGPGGSSYEQYF

v_call: TRBV7-6
j_call: TRBJ2-1
d_call: -
clone_size: -
cdr3_nt: TGTGCCAGCAGCTCCGAGAGGGGGACACTGCAGTTCTTC
cdr3_aa: CASSSERGTLQFF

v_call: TRBV7-3
j_call: TRBJ1-1
d_call: -
clone_size: -
cdr3_nt: TGTGCCAGCAGCCGTGACAGGAACACTGAAGCTTTCTTT
cdr3_aa: CASSRDRNTEAFF

v_call: TRBV5-4
j_call: TRBJ2-7
d_call: -
clone_size: -
cdr3_nt: TGTGCCAGCAGCTTCCCTCGGGCAGGGGGGTACGAGCAGTACTTC
cdr3_aa: CASSFPRAGGYEQYF

v_call: TRBV6-5
j_call: TRBJ2-7
d_call: TRBD1
clone_size: -
cdr3_nt: TGTGCCAGCAGTCGAATGACAGGGGCCTACGAGCAGTACTTC
cdr3_aa: CASSRMTGAYEQYF

v_call: TRBV28
j_call: TRBJ2-1
d_call: -
clone_size: -
cdr3_nt: TGTGCCAGCAGTCTCCGTACGGGGGAGCAGTTCTTC
cdr3_aa: CASSLRTGEQFF

v_call: TRBV11-2
j_call: TRBJ2-7
d_call: -
clone_size: -
cdr3_nt: TGTGCCAGCAGCCCCGGGACATCAAGTTTCTACGAGCAGTACTTC
cdr3_aa: CASSPGTSSFYEQYF

v_call: TRBV11-2
j_call: TRBJ2-5
d_call: -
clone_size: once
cdr3_nt: TGTGCCAGCAGCCTCTGGGGGGAGACCCAGTACTTC
cdr3_aa: CASSLWGETQYF

v_call: TRBV7-3
j_call: TRBJ2-7
d_call: TRBD2
clone_size: -
cdr3_nt: TGTGCCAGCAGCTTAATGCTAGCGGGGGACTACGAGCAGTACTTC
cdr3_aa: CASSLMLAGDYEQYF

v_call: TRBV29-1
j_call: TRBJ2-7
d_call: -
clone_size: -
cdr3_nt: TGCAGCGTTAGGTGGACCTACGAGCAGTACTTC
cdr3_aa: CSVRWTYEQYF